The rows below give T cell receptor beta chains drawn from one sample of a study of regulatory T cells in long-lasting Graves disease. TCRdb independently ran MiXCR on the multiplex PCR reads; one entry per CDR3 protein. The table shows about 560,000 distinct CDR3 sequences, with 15% to 20% occurring only once. In addition, the sample was reused for a study of T cells in Graves' hyperthyroidism and ophthalmopathy.

Specimen: peripheral blood mononuclear cells (PBMCs), collected at new diagnosis, from a patient treated with antithyroid drugs. These receptors were collected from a man younger than 35 with Graves disease. Both conserved end residues are part of each CDR3. The order of the fields is D gene, clone size, J gene, V gene, CDR3 protein, CDR3 DNA. D genes are given only for firm matches. The size field is filled for only some rows; it gives once, few, many or a size class.

D gene: NA; clone size: few; J gene: TRBJ2-2; V gene: TRBV12-3/TRBV12-4; CDR3 protein: CASTPGAGELFF; CDR3 DNA: TGTGCCAGCACTCCCGGGGCCGGGGAGCTGTTTTTT
D gene: TRBD1; clone size: many; J gene: TRBJ2-7; V gene: TRBV28; CDR3 protein: CASSSLIIRGQGYEQYF; CDR3 DNA: TGTGCCAGCAGTTCCCTGATTATCAGGGGGCAGGGTTACGAGCAGTACTTC
D gene: TRBD2; clone size: many; J gene: TRBJ2-5; V gene: TRBV7-8; CDR3 protein: CASSQSPGLGEETQYF; CDR3 DNA: TGTGCCAGCAGCCAAAGCCCGGGACTAGGGGAAGAGACCCAGTACTTC
D gene: NA; clone size: many; J gene: TRBJ2-5; V gene: TRBV28; CDR3 protein: CASRGTVTQYF; CDR3 DNA: TGTGCCAGCAGGGGTACGGTGACCCAGTACTTC
D gene: NA; clone size: many; J gene: TRBJ1-6; V gene: TRBV27; CDR3 protein: CASSPDRFSPLHF; CDR3 DNA: TGTGCCAGCAGTCCCGACAGGTTTTCACCCCTCCACTTT
D gene: NA; clone size: many; J gene: TRBJ2-7; V gene: TRBV6-1; CDR3 protein: CASSRPLGEQYF; CDR3 DNA: TGTGCCAGCAGCCGGCCTCTAGGTGAGCAGTACTTC
D gene: NA; clone size: many; J gene: TRBJ2-1; V gene: TRBV30; CDR3 protein: CAWSPTPLGGSGSYNEQFF; CDR3 DNA: TGTGCCTGGAGTCCCACTCCCCTTGGGGGTAGCGGCTCCTACAATGAGCAGTTCTTC
D gene: TRBD1; clone size: many; J gene: TRBJ1-4; V gene: TRBV15; CDR3 protein: CATSRESGQGGEKLFF; CDR3 DNA: TGTGCCACCAGTCGCGAATCGGGACAGGGTGGTGAAAAACTGTTTTTT
D gene: NA; clone size: NA; J gene: TRBJ2-1; V gene: TRBV5-6; CDR3 protein: CANSLNVRVTNEQFF; CDR3 DNA: TGTGCCAACAGCTTGAACGTCAGGGTGACCAATGAGCAGTTCTTC
D gene: TRBD2; clone size: NA; J gene: TRBJ2-7; V gene: TRBV6-2/TRBV6-3; CDR3 protein: CASSLGTSGYGQYF; CDR3 DNA: TGTGCCAGCAGTCTCGGGACTAGCGGATACGGGCAGTACTTC
D gene: NA; clone size: many; J gene: TRBJ2-3; V gene: TRBV3-1; CDR3 protein: CASSLPGDRQRTYF; CDR3 DNA: TGTGCCAGCAGCCTCCCGGGGGACCGACAAAGGACGTATTTT
D gene: TRBD1; clone size: NA; J gene: TRBJ2-2; V gene: TRBV15; CDR3 protein: CATSRESGTGIPGELFF; CDR3 DNA: TGTGCCACCAGTAGAGAGTCCGGGACAGGGATTCCCGGGGAGCTGTTTTTT
D gene: NA; clone size: many; J gene: TRBJ2-1; V gene: TRBV20-1; CDR3 protein: CSASGRAVNEQFF; CDR3 DNA: TGCAGTGCTAGTGGACGGGCGGTAAATGAGCAGTTCTTC
D gene: NA; clone size: few; J gene: TRBJ1-1; V gene: TRBV30; CDR3 protein: CAWRSGQLGNTEAFF; CDR3 DNA: TGTGCCTGGAGGTCTGGGCAGCTCGGGAACACTGAAGCTTTCTTT
D gene: TRBD1; clone size: NA; J gene: TRBJ1-2; V gene: TRBV2; CDR3 protein: CASSLLSGGYGYTF; CDR3 DNA: TGTGCCAGCAGCTTGTTGTCAGGGGGCTACGGCTACACCTTC
D gene: NA; clone size: few; J gene: TRBJ2-1; V gene: TRBV18; CDR3 protein: CASSPQGANEQFF; CDR3 DNA: TGTGCCAGCTCACCACAAGGGGCGAATGAGCAGTTCTTC
D gene: NA; clone size: many; J gene: TRBJ2-7; V gene: TRBV28; CDR3 protein: CASRLTGSLEQYF; CDR3 DNA: TGTGCCAGCAGGCTTACAGGGTCGCTCGAGCAGTACTTC
D gene: NA; clone size: NA; J gene: TRBJ2-1; V gene: TRBV14; CDR3 protein: CASSQLSVAEQFF; CDR3 DNA: TGTGCCAGCAGCCAACTATCAGTCGCTGAGCAGTTCTTC
D gene: NA; clone size: NA; J gene: TRBJ1-5; V gene: TRBV12-3/TRBV12-4; CDR3 protein: CASTTMGGQPQHF; CDR3 DNA: TGTGCCAGCACCACGATGGGCGGCCAGCCCCAGCATTTT
D gene: NA; clone size: NA; J gene: TRBJ1-4; V gene: TRBV2; CDR3 protein: CASRPTHEKLFF; CDR3 DNA: TGTGCCAGCAGACCCACCCATGAAAAACTGTTTTTT
D gene: NA; clone size: many; J gene: TRBJ2-1; V gene: TRBV11-2; CDR3 protein: CASTWGGGGYNEQFF; CDR3 DNA: TGTGCCAGCACCTGGGGCGGGGGCGGCTACAATGAGCAGTTCTTC
D gene: TRBD1; clone size: once; J gene: TRBJ2-5; V gene: TRBV12-3/TRBV12-4; CDR3 protein: CASRDRGLQETQYF; CDR3 DNA: TGTGCCAGCAGAGACAGGGGATTACAAGAGACCCAGTACTTC
D gene: NA; clone size: many; J gene: TRBJ2-1; V gene: TRBV6-1; CDR3 protein: CASWKWDGLISEQFF; CDR3 DNA: TGTGCCAGCTGGAAGTGGGATGGACTAATTTCTGAGCAGTTCTTC
D gene: NA; clone size: many; J gene: TRBJ1-5; V gene: TRBV27; CDR3 protein: CASSEVNQPQHF; CDR3 DNA: TGTGCCAGCAGTGAAGTTAATCAGCCCCAGCATTTT
D gene: NA; clone size: few; J gene: TRBJ1-2; V gene: TRBV5-1; CDR3 protein: CASSPGTAGGYTF; CDR3 DNA: TGCGCCAGCAGCCCTGGCACTGCTGGTGGCTACACCTTC
D gene: NA; clone size: many; J gene: TRBJ2-7; V gene: TRBV29-1; CDR3 protein: CSVETSTSPFYEQYF; CDR3 DNA: TGCAGCGTCGAAACTAGCACCAGTCCTTTCTACGAGCAGTACTTC
D gene: TRBD1; clone size: NA; J gene: TRBJ1-1; V gene: TRBV20-1; CDR3 protein: CSARDPLRRDSMNTEAFF; CDR3 DNA: TGCAGTGCTAGAGATCCGTTACGTCGGGACAGCATGAACACTGAAGCTTTCTTT
D gene: NA; clone size: many; J gene: TRBJ2-3; V gene: TRBV15; CDR3 protein: CATRSPLAPDTQYF; CDR3 DNA: TGTGCCACCAGGAGTCCCCTAGCCCCAGATACGCAGTATTTT
D gene: NA; clone size: many; J gene: TRBJ2-3; V gene: TRBV2; CDR3 protein: CASKGTRGLSDTQYF; CDR3 DNA: TGTGCCAGCAAGGGGACGCGGGGTCTCTCCGATACGCAGTATTTT
D gene: NA; clone size: many; J gene: TRBJ1-5; V gene: TRBV5-5; CDR3 protein: CASSLVQFARGQPQHF; CDR3 DNA: TGTGCCAGCAGCTTGGTACAATTCGCTCGCGGTCAGCCCCAGCATTTT
D gene: TRBD1; clone size: many; J gene: TRBJ1-2; V gene: TRBV20-1; CDR3 protein: CSATRTGAPLYGYTF; CDR3 DNA: TGCAGTGCTACCCGGACAGGGGCCCCCCTCTATGGCTACACCTTC
D gene: NA; clone size: few; J gene: TRBJ2-2; V gene: TRBV20-1; CDR3 protein: CSARPGINTGELFF; CDR3 DNA: TGCAGTGCTAGACCAGGGATAAACACCGGGGAGCTGTTTTTT
D gene: NA; clone size: NA; J gene: TRBJ2-1; V gene: TRBV27; CDR3 protein: CASSMEGSSYNEQFF; CDR3 DNA: TGTGCCAGCAGTATGGAGGGGAGCTCCTACAATGAGCAGTTCTTC
D gene: NA; clone size: many; J gene: TRBJ1-2; V gene: TRBV5-1; CDR3 protein: CASSQQENYGYTF; CDR3 DNA: TGCGCCAGCAGCCAACAGGAAAACTATGGCTACACCTTC
D gene: NA; clone size: few; J gene: TRBJ2-7; V gene: TRBV27; CDR3 protein: CASRDRPFSDEQYF; CDR3 DNA: TGTGCCAGCAGGGACCGGCCGTTTAGCGACGAGCAGTACTTC
D gene: NA; clone size: NA; J gene: TRBJ1-1; V gene: TRBV7-2; CDR3 protein: CASTLDWQRDTEAFF; CDR3 DNA: TGTGCCAGCACCCTCGACTGGCAGCGAGACACTGAAGCTTTCTTT
D gene: TRBD1; clone size: once; J gene: TRBJ2-7; V gene: TRBV5-4; CDR3 protein: CASSPGTGAEQYF; CDR3 DNA: TGTGCCAGCAGCCCCGGGACAGGGGCCGAGCAGTACTTC
D gene: NA; clone size: few; J gene: TRBJ1-4; V gene: TRBV5-1; CDR3 protein: CASSLSGARNEKLFF; CDR3 DNA: TGCGCCAGCAGCTTGTCGGGGGCAAGGAATGAAAAACTGTTTTTT
D gene: NA; clone size: many; J gene: TRBJ2-3; V gene: TRBV13; CDR3 protein: CASSPFLGETDTQYF; CDR3 DNA: TGTGCCAGCAGCCCCTTTCTGGGGGAGACAGATACGCAGTATTTT
D gene: NA; clone size: few; J gene: TRBJ1-1; V gene: TRBV10-3; CDR3 protein: CAIRADLNTEAFF; CDR3 DNA: TGTGCCATCAGGGCGGACCTAAACACTGAAGCTTTCTTT
D gene: NA; clone size: NA; J gene: TRBJ2-2; V gene: TRBV19; CDR3 protein: CASSIVGASNTGELFF; CDR3 DNA: TGTGCCAGTAGTATAGTGGGGGCCTCGAACACCGGGGAGCTGTTTTTT
D gene: TRBD1; clone size: NA; J gene: TRBJ1-3; V gene: TRBV2; CDR3 protein: CASREGQKTGNTIYF; CDR3 DNA: TGTGCCAGCAGGGAGGGACAGAAAACTGGAAACACCATATATTTT
D gene: NA; clone size: few; J gene: TRBJ1-4; V gene: TRBV7-2; CDR3 protein: CASSPRGGDEKLFF; CDR3 DNA: TGTGCCAGCAGCCCCCGAGGGGGGGATGAAAAACTGTTTTTT
D gene: TRBD1; clone size: NA; J gene: TRBJ1-2; V gene: TRBV10-3; CDR3 protein: CAISGQGSGYGYTF; CDR3 DNA: TGTGCCATCAGTGGACAGGGATCGGGCTATGGCTACACCTTC
D gene: NA; clone size: NA; J gene: TRBJ2-7; V gene: TRBV7-2; CDR3 protein: CASSLIAREQYF; CDR3 DNA: TGTGCCAGCAGCTTAATCGCCCGCGAGCAGTACTTC
D gene: TRBD1; clone size: few; J gene: TRBJ2-2; V gene: TRBV28; CDR3 protein: CASSTGQGRRELFF; CDR3 DNA: TGTGCCAGCAGTACAGGACAGGGACGCCGGGAGCTGTTTTTT